This T cell receptor beta chain was sequenced during a study of T-cell memory formation after mild COVID-19. Findings of the study overall: Clones contracting across day 15 to 85 had a balanced CD4/CD8 profile; later expanding clones leaned CD4+.

Concerning this clonotype itself: Its matching antigen is unknown.

Deletions cut 6 bases from V and 0 bases from J, with 17 bases between. The CDR3 runs to 15 residues. The germline V gene has CDR1 DFQATT and CDR2 SNEGSKA (reference sequence). TCRdb re-called the 5' RACE reads with MiXCR, one entry per CDR3 protein. The table has some 120,000 distinct CDR3 sequences, roughly 15% seen once. The receptor was isolated from an adult woman who had mild COVID-19 (a few samples of this study predate the infection). Cell type and time point are not known. The specimen was PBMCs or a T cell subset sorted from them (not recorded which). The chain employs TRBV20-1 and TRBJ1-1, with D hard to call. CDR3 DNA sequence: TGCAGTGCAGCCGGAACAGAATACATGAACACTGAAGCTTTCTTT. Protein: CSAAGTEYMNTEAFF.